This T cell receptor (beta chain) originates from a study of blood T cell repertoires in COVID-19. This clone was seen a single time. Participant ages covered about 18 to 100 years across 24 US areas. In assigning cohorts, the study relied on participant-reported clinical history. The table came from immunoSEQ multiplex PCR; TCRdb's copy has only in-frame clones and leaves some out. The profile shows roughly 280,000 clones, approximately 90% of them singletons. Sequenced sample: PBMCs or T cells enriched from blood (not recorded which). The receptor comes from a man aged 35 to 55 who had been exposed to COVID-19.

DNA for the CDR3: TGTGCCAGCTCACCAGAAGGGACAGGGGCTGGCTACACCTTC. Protein: CASSPEGTGAGYTF. This rearrangement joins TRBV18 to TRBJ1-2; TRBD1 matches at 10 bases. Germline V gives CDR1 KGHSH, CDR2 LQKENI. J gave up 7 bases and V 2 bases, and 4 bases lay outside the gene matches. This CDR3 region has 14 residues.